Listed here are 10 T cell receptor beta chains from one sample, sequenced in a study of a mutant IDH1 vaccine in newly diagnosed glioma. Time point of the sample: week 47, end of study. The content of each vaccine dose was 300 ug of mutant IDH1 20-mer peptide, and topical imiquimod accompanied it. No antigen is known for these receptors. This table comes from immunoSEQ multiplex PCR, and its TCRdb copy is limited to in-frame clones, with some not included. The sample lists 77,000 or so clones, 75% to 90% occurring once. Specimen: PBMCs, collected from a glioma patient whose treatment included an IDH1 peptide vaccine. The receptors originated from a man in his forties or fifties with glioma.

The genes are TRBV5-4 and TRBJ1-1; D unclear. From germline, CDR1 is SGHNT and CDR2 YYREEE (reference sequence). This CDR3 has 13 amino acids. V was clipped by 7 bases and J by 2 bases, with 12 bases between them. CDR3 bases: TGTGCCAGCCTGGACCTTTTTAACACTGAAGCTTTCTTT. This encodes CASLDLFNTEAFF.

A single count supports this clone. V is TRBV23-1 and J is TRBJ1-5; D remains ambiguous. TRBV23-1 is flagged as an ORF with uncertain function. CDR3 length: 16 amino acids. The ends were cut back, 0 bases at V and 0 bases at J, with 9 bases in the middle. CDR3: CASSQSLEFSNQPQHF. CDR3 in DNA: TGCGCCAGCAGTCAATCGTTGGAATTTAGCAATCAGCCCCAGCATTTT.

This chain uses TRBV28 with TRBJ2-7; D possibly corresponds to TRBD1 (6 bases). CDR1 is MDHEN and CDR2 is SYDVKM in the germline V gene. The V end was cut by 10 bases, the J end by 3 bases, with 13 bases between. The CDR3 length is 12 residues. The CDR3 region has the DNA TGTGCCACAAGAAGGGGGTACTACGAGCAGTACTTC. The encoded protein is CATRRGYYEQYF.

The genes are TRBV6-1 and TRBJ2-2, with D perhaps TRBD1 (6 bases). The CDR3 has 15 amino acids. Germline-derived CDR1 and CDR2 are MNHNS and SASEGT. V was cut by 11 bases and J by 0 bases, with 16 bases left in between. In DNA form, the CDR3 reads TGTGCCTCCCTACAGGGCGGATCGAACACCGGGGAGCTGTTTTTT. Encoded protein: CASLQGGSNTGELFF.

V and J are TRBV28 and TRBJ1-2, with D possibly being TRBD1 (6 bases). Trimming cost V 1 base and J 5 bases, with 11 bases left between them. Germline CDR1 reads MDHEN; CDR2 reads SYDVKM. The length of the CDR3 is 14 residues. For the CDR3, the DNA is TGTGCCAGCAGTTTATCAAGGGGGGGGTATGGCTACACCTTC. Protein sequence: CASSLSRGGYGYTF.

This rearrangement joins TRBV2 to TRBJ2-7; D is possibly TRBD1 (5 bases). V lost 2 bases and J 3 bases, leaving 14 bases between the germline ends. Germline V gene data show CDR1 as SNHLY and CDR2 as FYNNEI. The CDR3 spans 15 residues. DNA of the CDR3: TGTGCCAGCAGTGAAAGGGGAAGGGGTGGCTACGAGCAGTACTTC. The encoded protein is CASSERGRGGYEQYF. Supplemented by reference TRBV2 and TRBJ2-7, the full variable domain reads EPEVTQTPSHQVTQMGQEVILRCVPISNHLYFYWYRQILGQKVEFLVSFYNNEISEKSEIFDDQFSVERPDGSNFTLKIRSTKLEDSAMYFCASSERGRGGYEQYFGPGTRLTVT.

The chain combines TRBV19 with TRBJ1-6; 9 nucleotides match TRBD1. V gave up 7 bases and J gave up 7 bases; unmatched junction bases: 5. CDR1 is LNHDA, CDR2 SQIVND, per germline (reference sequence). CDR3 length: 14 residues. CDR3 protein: CASMGTGINSPLHF. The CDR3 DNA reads TGTGCCAGTATGGGGACAGGGATCAATTCACCCCTCCACTTT.

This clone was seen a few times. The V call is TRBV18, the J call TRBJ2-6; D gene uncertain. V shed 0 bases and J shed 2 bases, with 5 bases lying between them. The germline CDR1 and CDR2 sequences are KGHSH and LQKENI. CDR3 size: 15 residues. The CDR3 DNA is TGTGCCAGCTCACCACCGTGGACTGGGGCCAACGTCCTGACTTTC. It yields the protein CASSPPWTGANVLTF.

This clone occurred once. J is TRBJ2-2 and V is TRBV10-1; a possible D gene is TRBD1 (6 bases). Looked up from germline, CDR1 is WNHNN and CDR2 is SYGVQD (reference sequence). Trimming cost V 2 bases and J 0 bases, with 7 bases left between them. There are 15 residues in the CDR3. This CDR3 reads CASSERTANTGELFF. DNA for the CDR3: TGCGCCAGCAGTGAGCGGACAGCGAACACCGGGGAGCTGTTTTTT.

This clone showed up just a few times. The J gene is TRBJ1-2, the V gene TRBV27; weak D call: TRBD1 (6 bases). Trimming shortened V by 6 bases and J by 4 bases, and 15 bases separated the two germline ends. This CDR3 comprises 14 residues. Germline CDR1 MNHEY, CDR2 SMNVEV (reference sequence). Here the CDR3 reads CASREGRGFYGYTF. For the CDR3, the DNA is TGTGCCAGCAGGGAGGGCAGGGGTTTCTATGGCTACACCTTC.